The 2 T cell receptor beta chains below come from one sample, sequenced in a study of cytomegalovirus exposure and HLA in healthy donors. With 60 Vbeta and 13 Jbeta primers, the PCR was carried out. Profiling relied on immunoSEQ multiplex PCR, and the TCRdb table lists in-frame clones only, not all of them. The sample has approximately 210,000 clones. The material sequenced was PBMCs. These receptors were taken from a woman in her thirties in good health and CMV-seropositive.

V and J are TRBV7-2 and TRBJ1-1, with TRBD1 identical over 7 bases. The germline gives CDR1 SGHTA, CDR2 FQGNSA. With 4 bases clipped from V and 1 base from J, the junction kept 3 bases outside the gene matches. CDR3 size: 14 residues. CDR3 sequence: CASSWAGGNTEAFF. DNA for the CDR3: TGTGCCAGCAGCTGGGCAGGGGGGAACACTGAAGCTTTCTTT.

This chain joins TRBV12-5 and TRBJ2-1; 7 nucleotides align to TRBD2. Trimming took 0 bases from V and 1 from J; bases not matched to a gene: 6. Germline V gene sequence: CDR1 LGHNT, CDR2 FRNRAP. The CDR3 covers 17 residues. CDR3 in DNA: TGTGCTAGTGGTTTGGTATACAAAGCGGGATCCTACAATGAGCAGTTCTTC. Protein: CASGLVYKAGSYNEQFF. Full variable domain (rest looked up from reference TRBV12-5 and TRBJ2-1): DARVTQTPRHKVTEMGQEVTMRCQPILGHNTVFWYRQTMMQGLELLAYFRNRAPLDDSGMPKDRFSAEMPDATLATLKIQPSEPRDSAVYFCASGLVYKAGSYNEQFFGPGTRLTVL.